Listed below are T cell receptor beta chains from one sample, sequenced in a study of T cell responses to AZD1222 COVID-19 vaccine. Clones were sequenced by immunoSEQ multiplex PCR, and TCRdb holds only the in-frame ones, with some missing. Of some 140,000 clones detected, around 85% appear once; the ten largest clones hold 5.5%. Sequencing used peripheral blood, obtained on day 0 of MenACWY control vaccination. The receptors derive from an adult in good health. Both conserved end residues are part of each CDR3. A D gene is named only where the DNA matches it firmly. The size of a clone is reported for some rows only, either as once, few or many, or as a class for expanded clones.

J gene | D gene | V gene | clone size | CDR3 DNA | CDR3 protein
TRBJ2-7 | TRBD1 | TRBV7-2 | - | TGTGCCAGCAGTTCCGGGACAGGCTACGAGCAGTACTTC | CASSSGTGYEQYF
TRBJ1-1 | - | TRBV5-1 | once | TGCGCCAGCAGCCCTCGGGTTGAGAACACTGAAGCTTTCTTT | CASSPRVENTEAFF
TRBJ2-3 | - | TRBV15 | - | TGTGCCACCAGCAGAGACGGACTCATCACAGATACGCAGTATTTT | CATSRDGLITDTQYF
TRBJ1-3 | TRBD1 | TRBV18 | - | TGTGCCAGCTCATGGACAGGGAGTTCCTCTGGAAACACCATATATTTT | CASSWTGSSSGNTIYF
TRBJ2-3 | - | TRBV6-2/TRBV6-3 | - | TGTGCCAGCAGTTACCCGGACCGGGACCAGTATTTT | CASSYPDRDQYF
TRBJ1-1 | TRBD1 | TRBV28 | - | TGTGCCAGCAGTCCGGGGACAGGGAGGTTCACTGAAGCTTTCTTT | CASSPGTGRFTEAFF
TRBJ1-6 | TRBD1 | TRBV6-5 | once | TGTGCCAGCAGCCGAGACTTGACAGGGAGCTCACCCCTCCACTTT | CASSRDLTGSSPLHF
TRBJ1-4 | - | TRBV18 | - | TGTGCCAGCTCGCCCCAAAGACGTGCAACTAATGAAAAACTGTTTTTT | CASSPQRRATNEKLFF
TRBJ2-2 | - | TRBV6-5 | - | TGTGCCAGCAGTTACCTTGGTACAGGGAACGCCGGGGAGCTGTTTTTT | CASSYLGTGNAGELFF
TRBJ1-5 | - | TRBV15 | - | TGTGCCACCACCGTTGACAGGTCAAAGGGGTATCAGCCCCAGCATTTT | CATTVDRSKGYQPQHF
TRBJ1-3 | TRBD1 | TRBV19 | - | TGTGCCAGTAGTGTGACAGGGCCCTCTGGAAACACCATATATTTT | CASSVTGPSGNTIYF
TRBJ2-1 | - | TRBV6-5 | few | TGTGCCAGCAGCCGAGGACACAATTACAATGAGCAGTTCTTC | CASSRGHNYNEQFF
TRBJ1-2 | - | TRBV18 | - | TGTGCCAGCTCACCACAATCGGTGGGCTATGGCTACACCTTC | CASSPQSVGYGYTF
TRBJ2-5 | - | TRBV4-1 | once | TGCGCCAGCAGCCAAGAGTTCCGGGGCCAAGAGACCCAGTACTTC | CASSQEFRGQETQYF
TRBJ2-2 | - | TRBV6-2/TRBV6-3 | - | TGTGCCAGCAGTTACTCGACTCTGGGCACCGGGGAGCTGTTTTTT | CASSYSTLGTGELFF
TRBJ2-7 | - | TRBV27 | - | TGTGCCAGCAGTCTAAGGTATTCGGGGCACTACGAGCAGTACTTC | CASSLRYSGHYEQYF
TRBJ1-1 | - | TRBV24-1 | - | TGTGCCACCAGTGAAACGGGGGACGGCACTGAAGCTTTCTTT | CATSETGDGTEAFF
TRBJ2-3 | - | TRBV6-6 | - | TGTGCCAGCAGCTACCCAGGGGCCGGGCGGACGTCCAGCGTTACTAGCACAGATACGCAGTATTTT | CASSYPGAGRTSSVTSTDTQYF
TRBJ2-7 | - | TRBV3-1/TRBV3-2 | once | TGTGCCAGCAGCCAAGGGAGCTCCTACGAGCAGTACTTC | CASSQGSSYEQYF
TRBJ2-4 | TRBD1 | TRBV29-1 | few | TGCAGCGTTGTGGGGGGACAGGACTTAGCCAAAAACATTCAGTACTTC | CSVVGGQDLAKNIQYF
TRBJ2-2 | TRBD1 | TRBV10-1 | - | TGCGCCAGCAGTGGGGGGACAGTTTCAACCGGGGAGCTGTTTTTT | CASSGGTVSTGELFF
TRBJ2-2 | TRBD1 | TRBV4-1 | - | TGCGCCAGCAGGACAGGGTTTAATGTCGGGGAGCTGTTTTTT | CASRTGFNVGELFF
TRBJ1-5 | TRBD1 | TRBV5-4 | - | TGTGCCAGCAGCTCCACCGGGACAGGGGTCAATCAGCCCCAGCATTTT | CASSSTGTGVNQPQHF
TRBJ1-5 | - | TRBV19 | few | TGTGCCAGTAGTCAACAGGCAGGGCAGGTACGCCAGCCCCAGCATTTT | CASSQQAGQVRQPQHF
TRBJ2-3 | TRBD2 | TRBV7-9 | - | TGTGCCAGCAGTGCGAGCGGGGTCTCGACAGATACGCAGTATTTT | CASSASGVSTDTQYF
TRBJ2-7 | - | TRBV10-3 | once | TGTGCCATCAGTGAGTCGGGCTACGAGCAGTACTTC | CAISESGYEQYF
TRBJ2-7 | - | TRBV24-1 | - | TGTGCCACCAGTGATTCCCTCCAAGGACAGTCCGAGCAGTACTTC | CATSDSLQGQSEQYF
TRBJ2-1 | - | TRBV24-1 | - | TGTGCCACCAGTACCCCTTCACCCGGTAACAATGAGCAGTTCTTC | CATSTPSPGNNEQFF
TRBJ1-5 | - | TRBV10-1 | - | TGCGCCAGTTGGTGGGGTTCCAGCAATCAGCCCCAGCATTTT | CASWWGSSNQPQHF
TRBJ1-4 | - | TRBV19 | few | TGTGCCAGTAGTATAGACGGAGCAACTAATGAAAAACTGTTTTTT | CASSIDGATNEKLFF
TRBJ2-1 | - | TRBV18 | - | TGTGCCAGCTCACCAAGAAACTGGGGAGAGCAGTTCTTC | CASSPRNWGEQFF
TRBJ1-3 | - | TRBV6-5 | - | TGTGCCAGCAGATTTGGAAACACCATATATTTT | CASRFGNTIYF
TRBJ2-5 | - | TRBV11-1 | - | TGTGCCAGCAGCTCGACTCGGGGGGCCAGGGAGACCCAGTACTTC | CASSSTRGARETQYF
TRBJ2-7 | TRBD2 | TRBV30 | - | TGTGCCTGCAGTCATTTAAGGACTAGCGGCTACGAGCAGTACTTC | CACSHLRTSGYEQYF
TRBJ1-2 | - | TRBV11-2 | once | TGTGCCAGCAGATTGACAGACAGCCTAGGTGGCTACACCTTC | CASRLTDSLGGYTF